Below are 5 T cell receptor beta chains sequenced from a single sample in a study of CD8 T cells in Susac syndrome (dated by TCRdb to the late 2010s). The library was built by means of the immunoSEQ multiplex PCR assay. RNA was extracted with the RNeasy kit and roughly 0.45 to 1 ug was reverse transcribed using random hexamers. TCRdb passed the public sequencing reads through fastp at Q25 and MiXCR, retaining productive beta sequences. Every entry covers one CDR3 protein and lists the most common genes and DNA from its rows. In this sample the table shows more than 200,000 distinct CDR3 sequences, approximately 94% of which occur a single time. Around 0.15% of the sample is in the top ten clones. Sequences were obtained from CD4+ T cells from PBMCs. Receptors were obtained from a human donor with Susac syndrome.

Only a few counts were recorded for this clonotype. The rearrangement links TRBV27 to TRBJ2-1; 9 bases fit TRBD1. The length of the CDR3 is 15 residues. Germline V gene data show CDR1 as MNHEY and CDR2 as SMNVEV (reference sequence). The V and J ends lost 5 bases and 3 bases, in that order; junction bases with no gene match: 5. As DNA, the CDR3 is TGTGCCAGCAGTCCCGGGACAGGGCTCTACAATGAGCAGTTCTTC. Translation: CASSPGTGLYNEQFF.

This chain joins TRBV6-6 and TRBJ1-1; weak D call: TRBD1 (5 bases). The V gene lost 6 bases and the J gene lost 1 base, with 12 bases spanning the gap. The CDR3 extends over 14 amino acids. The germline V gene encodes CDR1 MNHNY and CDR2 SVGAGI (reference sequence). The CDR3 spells CASSYLGQNTEAFF. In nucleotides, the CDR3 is TGTGCCAGCAGCTATCTTGGACAGAACACTGAAGCTTTCTTT.

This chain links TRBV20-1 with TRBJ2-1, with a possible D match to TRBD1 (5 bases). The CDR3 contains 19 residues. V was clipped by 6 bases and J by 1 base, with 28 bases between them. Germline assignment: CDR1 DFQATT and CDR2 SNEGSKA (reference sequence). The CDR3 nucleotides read TGCAGTGCCGAGAGCAGCGACCCGCGGTTGGGGCGTTCCTACAATGAGCAGTTCTTC. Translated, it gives CSAESSDPRLGRSYNEQFF.

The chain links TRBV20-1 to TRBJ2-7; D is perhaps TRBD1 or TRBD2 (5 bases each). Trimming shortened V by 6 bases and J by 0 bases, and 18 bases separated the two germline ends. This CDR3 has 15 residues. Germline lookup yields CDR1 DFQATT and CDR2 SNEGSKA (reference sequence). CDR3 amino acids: CSARRQGGNSYEQYF. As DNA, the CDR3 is TGCAGTGCCCGGAGGCAGGGTGGGAACTCCTACGAGCAGTACTTC.

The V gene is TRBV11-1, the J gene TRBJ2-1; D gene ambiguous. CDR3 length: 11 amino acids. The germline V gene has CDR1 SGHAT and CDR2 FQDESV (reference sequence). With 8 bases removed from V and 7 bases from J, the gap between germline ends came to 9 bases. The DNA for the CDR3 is TGTGCCAGCTCTCAGAAGAATGAGCAGTTCTTC. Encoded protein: CASSQKNEQFF.